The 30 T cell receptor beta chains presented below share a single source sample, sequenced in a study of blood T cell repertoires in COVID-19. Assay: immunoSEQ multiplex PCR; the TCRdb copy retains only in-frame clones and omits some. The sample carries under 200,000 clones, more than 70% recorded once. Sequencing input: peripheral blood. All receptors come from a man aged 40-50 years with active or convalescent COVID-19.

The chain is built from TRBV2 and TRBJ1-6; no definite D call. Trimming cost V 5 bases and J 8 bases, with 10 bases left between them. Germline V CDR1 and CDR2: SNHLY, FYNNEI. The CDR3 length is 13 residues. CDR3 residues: CASSQARDSPLHF. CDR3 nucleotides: TGTGCCAGCAGTCAGGCGAGAGATTCACCCCTCCACTTT.

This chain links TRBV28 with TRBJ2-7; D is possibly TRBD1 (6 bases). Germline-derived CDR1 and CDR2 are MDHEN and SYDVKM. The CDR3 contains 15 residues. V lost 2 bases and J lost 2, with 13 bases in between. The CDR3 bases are TGTGCCAGCAGTTTAGAGGACAGCCCAGCCTACGAGCAGTACTTC. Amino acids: CASSLEDSPAYEQYF. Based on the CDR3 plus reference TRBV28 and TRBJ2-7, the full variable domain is DVKVTQSSRYLVKRTGEKVFLECVQDMDHENMFWYRQDPGLGLRLIYFSYDVKMKEKGDIPEGYSVSREKKERFSLILESASTNQTSMYLCASSLEDSPAYEQYFGPGTRLTVT.

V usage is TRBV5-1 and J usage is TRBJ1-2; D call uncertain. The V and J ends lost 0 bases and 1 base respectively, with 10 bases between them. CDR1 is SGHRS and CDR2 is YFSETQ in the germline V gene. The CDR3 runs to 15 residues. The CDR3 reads CASSLGGLSNYGYTF. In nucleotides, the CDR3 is TGCGCCAGCAGCTTGGGAGGTTTAAGTAACTATGGCTACACCTTC.

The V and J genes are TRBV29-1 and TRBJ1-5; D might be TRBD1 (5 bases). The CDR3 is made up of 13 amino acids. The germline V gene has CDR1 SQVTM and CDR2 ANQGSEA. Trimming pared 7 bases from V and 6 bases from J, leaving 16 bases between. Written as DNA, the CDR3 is TGCAGCGCGACAGTTTCGAAAGGTCAGCCCCAGCATTTT. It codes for CSATVSKGQPQHF.

CDR3 nucleotide sequence: TGTGCCAGCAGCCAAGATGTAAACAGGAACACTGAAGCTTTCTTT. This encodes CASSQDVNRNTEAFF. The rearrangement links TRBV14 to TRBJ1-1; no clear D. Deletions cut 0 bases from V and 1 base from J, with 9 bases between. CDR3 size: 15 residues. CDR1 is SGHDN and CDR2 is FVKESK in the germline V gene.

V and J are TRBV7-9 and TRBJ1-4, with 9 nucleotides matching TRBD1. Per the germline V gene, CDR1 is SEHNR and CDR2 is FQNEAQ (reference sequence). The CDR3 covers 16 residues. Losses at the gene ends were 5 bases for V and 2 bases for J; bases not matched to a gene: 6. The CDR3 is CASSPGTGTTNEKLFF. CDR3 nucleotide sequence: TGTGCCAGCAGCCCCGGGACAGGGACTACTAATGAAAAACTGTTTTTT.

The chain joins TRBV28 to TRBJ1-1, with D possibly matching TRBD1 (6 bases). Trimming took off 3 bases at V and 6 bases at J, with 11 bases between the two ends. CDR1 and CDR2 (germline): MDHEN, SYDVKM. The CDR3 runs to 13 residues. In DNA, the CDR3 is TGTGCCAGCAGTTTTACAGGGCGCCCTGAAGCTTTCTTT. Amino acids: CASSFTGRPEAFF.

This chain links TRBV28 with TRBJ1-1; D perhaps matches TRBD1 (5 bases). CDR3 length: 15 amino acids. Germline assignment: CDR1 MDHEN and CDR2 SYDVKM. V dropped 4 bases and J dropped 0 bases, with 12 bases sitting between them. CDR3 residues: CASSYGGGMNTEAFF. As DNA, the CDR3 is TGTGCCAGCAGTTACGGGGGAGGGATGAACACTGAAGCTTTCTTT.

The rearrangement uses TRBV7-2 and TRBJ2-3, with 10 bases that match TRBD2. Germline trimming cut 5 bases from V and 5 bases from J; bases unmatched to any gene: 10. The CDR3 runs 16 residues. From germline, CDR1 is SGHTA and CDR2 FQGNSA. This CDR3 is CASSLQSGRVEDTQYF. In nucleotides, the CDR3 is TGTGCCAGCAGCCTTCAAAGCGGGAGGGTTGAAGATACGCAGTATTTT.

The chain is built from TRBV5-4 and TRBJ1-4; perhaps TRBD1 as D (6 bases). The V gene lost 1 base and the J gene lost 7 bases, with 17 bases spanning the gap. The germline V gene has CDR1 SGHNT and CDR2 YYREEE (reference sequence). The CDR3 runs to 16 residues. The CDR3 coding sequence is TGTGCCAGCAGCTTGAAATCGAGGACAGTGGGTGAAAAACTGTTTTTT. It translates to CASSLKSRTVGEKLFF. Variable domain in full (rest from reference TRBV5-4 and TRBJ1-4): ETGVTQSPTHLIKTRGQQVTLRCSSQSGHNTVSWYQQALGQGPQFIFQYYREEENGRGNFPPRFSGLQFPNYSSELNVNALELDDSALYLCASSLKSRTVGEKLFFGSGTQLSVL.

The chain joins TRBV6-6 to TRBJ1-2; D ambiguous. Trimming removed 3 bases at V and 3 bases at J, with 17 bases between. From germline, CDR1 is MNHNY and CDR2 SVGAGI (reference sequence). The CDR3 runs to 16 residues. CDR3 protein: CASSYNDGRTHYGYTF. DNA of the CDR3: TGTGCCAGCAGTTATAATGACGGACGGACTCACTATGGCTACACCTTC.

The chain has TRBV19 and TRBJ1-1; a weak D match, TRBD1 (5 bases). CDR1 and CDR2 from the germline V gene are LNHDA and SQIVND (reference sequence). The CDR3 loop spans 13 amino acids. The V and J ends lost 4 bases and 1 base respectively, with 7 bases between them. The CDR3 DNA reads TGTGCCAGTAGTACACAGGAGAACACTGAAGCTTTCTTT. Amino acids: CASSTQENTEAFF.

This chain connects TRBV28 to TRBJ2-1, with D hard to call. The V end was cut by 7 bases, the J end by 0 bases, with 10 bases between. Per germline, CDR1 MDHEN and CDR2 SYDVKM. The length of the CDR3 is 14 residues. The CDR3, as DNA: TGTGCCAGCACGACAACCCTCTCCTACAATGAGCAGTTCTTC. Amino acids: CASTTTLSYNEQFF.

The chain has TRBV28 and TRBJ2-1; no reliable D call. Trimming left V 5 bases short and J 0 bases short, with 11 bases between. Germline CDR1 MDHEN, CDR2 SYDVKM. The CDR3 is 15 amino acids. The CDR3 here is CASSLTISSYNEQFF. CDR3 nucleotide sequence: TGTGCCAGCAGTCTTACTATTAGCTCCTACAATGAGCAGTTCTTC.

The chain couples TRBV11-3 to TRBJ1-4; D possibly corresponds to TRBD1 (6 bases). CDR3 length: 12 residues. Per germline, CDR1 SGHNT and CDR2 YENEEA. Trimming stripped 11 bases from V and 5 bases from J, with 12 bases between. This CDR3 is CAHRDTNEKLFF. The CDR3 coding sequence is TGTGCCCACCGGGACACGAATGAAAAACTGTTTTTT.

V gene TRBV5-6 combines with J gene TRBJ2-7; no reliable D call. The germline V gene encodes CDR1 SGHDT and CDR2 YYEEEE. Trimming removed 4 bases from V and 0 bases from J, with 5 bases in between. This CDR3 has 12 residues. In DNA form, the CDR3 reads TGTGCCAGCAGCCAGAACTCCTACGAGCAGTACTTC. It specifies CASSQNSYEQYF.

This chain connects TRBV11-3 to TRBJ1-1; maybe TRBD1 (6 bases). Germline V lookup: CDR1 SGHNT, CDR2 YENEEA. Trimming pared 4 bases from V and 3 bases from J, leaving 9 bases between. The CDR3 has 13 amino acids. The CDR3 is CASSSGVHTEAFF. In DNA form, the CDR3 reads TGTGCCAGCAGCTCAGGGGTTCACACTGAAGCTTTCTTT.

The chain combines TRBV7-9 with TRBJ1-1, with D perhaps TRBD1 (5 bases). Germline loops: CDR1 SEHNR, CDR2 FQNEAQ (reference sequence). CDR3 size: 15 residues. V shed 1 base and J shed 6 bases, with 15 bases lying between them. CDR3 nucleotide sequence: TGTGCCAGCAGCTTAGGATTCGGGGGAGCGGCTGAAGCTTTCTTT. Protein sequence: CASSLGFGGAAEAFF.

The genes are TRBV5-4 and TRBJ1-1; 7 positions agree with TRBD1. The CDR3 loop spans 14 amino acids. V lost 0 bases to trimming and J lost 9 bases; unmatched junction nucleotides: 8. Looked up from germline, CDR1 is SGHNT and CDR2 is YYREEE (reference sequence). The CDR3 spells CASSLGGTDSKAFF. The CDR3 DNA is TGTGCCAGCAGCTTGGGAGGGACAGATTCTAAAGCTTTCTTT.

The CDR3 is CASSIAGQSYEQYF. In DNA form, the CDR3 reads TGTGCCAGTAGTATTGCAGGGCAAAGCTACGAGCAGTACTTC. The chain joins TRBV19 to TRBJ2-7; a weak D match, TRBD1 (5 bases). V gave up 3 bases and J gave up 3 bases, with 12 bases separating them. The CDR3 is 14 residues long. Germline V gene sequence: CDR1 LNHDA, CDR2 SQIVND (reference sequence).

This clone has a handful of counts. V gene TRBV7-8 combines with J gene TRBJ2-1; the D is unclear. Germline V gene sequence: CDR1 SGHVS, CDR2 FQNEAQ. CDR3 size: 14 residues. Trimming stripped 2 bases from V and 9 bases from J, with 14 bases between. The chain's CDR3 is CASSLSSVFREQFF. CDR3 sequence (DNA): TGTGCCAGCAGCTTAAGTTCAGTATTTCGTGAGCAGTTCTTC.

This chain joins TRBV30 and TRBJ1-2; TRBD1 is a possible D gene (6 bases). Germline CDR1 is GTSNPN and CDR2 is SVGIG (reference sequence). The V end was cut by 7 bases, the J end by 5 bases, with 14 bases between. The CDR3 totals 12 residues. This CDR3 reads CASRQDQYGYTF. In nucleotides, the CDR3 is TGTGCCTCCCGACAGGACCAATATGGCTACACCTTC.

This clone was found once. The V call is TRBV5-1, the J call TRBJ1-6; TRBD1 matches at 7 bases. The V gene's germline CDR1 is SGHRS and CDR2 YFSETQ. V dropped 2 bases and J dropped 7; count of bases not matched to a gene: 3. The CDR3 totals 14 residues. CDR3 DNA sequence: TGCGCCAGCAGCTTCAGGGGGATGAATTCACCCCTCCACTTT. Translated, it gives CASSFRGMNSPLHF. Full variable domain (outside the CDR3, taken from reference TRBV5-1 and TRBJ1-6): KAGVTQTPRYLIKTRGQQVTLSCSPISGHRSVSWYQQTPGQGLQFLFEYFSETQRNKGNFPGRFSGRQFSNSRSEMNVSTLELGDSALYLCASSFRGMNSPLHFGNGTRLTVT.

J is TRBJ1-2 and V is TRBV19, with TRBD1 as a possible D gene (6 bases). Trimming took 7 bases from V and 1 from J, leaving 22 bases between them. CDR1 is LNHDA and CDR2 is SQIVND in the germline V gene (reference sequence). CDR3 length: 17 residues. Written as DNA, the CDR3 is TGTGCCAGTAAGAGAGGCACGGGGGGCGGAAATAACTATGGCTACACCTTC. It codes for CASKRGTGGGNNYGYTF.

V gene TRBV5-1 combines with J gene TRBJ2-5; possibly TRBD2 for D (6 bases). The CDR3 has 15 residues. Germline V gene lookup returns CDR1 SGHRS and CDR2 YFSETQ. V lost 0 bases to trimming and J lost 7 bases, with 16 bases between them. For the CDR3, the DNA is TGCGCCAGCAGCTTGGCCCGGGGAGGTTTGGGGACCCAGTACTTC. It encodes CASSLARGGLGTQYF.

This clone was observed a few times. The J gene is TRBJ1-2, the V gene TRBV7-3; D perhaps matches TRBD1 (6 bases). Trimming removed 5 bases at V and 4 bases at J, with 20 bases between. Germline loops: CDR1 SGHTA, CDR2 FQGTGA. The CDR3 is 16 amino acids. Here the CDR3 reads CASSPTPFRRGYGYTF. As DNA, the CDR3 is TGTGCCAGCAGCCCCACGCCTTTTCGCAGGGGCTATGGCTACACCTTC.

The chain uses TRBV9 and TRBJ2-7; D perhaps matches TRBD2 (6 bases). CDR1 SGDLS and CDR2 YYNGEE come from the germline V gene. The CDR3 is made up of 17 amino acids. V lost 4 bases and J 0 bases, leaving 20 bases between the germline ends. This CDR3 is CASSQGMEGQFSYEQYF. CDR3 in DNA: TGTGCCAGCAGCCAAGGCATGGAGGGCCAATTCTCCTACGAGCAGTACTTC.

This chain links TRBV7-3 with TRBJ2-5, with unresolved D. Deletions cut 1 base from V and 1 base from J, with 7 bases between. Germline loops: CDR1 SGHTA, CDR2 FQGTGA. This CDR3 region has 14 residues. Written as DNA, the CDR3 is TGTGCCAGCAGCTTAATTGGCGGCCAAGAGACCCAGTACTTC. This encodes CASSLIGGQETQYF.

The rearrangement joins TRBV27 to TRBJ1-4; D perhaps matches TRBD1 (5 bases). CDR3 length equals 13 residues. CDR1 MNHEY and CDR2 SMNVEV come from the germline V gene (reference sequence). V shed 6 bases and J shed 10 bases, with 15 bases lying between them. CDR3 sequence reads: CASRLTGGGKLFF. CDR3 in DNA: TGTGCCAGCAGGCTAACCGGGGGGGGAAAACTGTTTTTT.

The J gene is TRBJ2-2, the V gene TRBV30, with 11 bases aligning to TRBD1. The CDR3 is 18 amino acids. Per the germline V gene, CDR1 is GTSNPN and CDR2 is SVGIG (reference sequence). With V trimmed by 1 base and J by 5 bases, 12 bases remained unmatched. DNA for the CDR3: TGTGCCTGGAGTGAACCCGGACAGGGGGCTTCTCGAACCGGGGAGCTGTTTTTT. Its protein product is CAWSEPGQGASRTGELFF.